Listed here are 29 T cell receptor beta chains from one sample, sequenced in a study of cytomegalovirus exposure and HLA in healthy donors. 60 Vbeta and 13 Jbeta primers were used in PCR. Clones were sequenced by immunoSEQ multiplex PCR, and TCRdb holds only the in-frame ones, with some missing. The repertoire table contains around 100,000 clones. Material: PBMCs. Receptors originate from a man aged 45-60 years in good health and CMV-seronegative.

V and J are TRBV29-1 and TRBJ2-5; tentatively, D is TRBD1 (6 bases). The J call is in doubt because the DNA end fits TRBJ2-7 better. This CDR3 contains 14 residues. Germline lookup yields CDR1 SQVTM and CDR2 ANQGSEA. The CDR3 nucleotides read TGCAGCGTTGAAGACAGGGGTGTTTCCTACGAGCAGTACTTC. Its protein product is CSVEDRGVSYEQYF.

The rearrangement links TRBV29-1 to TRBJ1-4; tentative D call: TRBD1 (6 bases). Germline V gene lookup returns CDR1 SQVTM and CDR2 ANQGSEA. Trimming stripped 3 bases from V and 7 bases from J, with 12 bases between. The length of the CDR3 is 13 residues. The DNA for the CDR3 is TGCAGCGTTGACAGGGGAATGGGTGAAAAACTGTTTTTT. Translating it yields CSVDRGMGEKLFF.

The chain carries TRBV7-6 and TRBJ2-1, with 7 bases identical to TRBD2. Germline V CDR1 and CDR2: SGHVS, FNYEAQ. The CDR3 length is 16 residues. Trimming cost V 0 bases and J 7 bases; bases outside gene matches: 9. CDR3 sequence: CASSLATGGRVNEQFF. The CDR3 bases are TGTGCCAGCAGCTTAGCGACTGGCGGGAGAGTGAATGAGCAGTTCTTC.

The chain carries TRBV5-5 and TRBJ2-7; tentative D call: TRBD1 (5 bases). V lost 8 bases and J 2 bases, leaving 11 bases between the germline ends. The CDR3 runs 12 residues. Germline assignment: CDR1 SGHKS and CDR2 YYEKEE (reference sequence). This chain's CDR3 is CASNQGPYEQYF. The CDR3 DNA reads as TGTGCCAGTAACCAGGGTCCCTACGAGCAGTACTTC.

This rearrangement joins TRBV18 to TRBJ2-7; 9 nucleotides line up with TRBD1. Germline CDR1 KGHSH, CDR2 LQKENI. The CDR3 loop spans 15 amino acids. With 4 bases clipped from V and 2 bases from J, the junction kept 6 bases outside the gene matches. For the CDR3, the DNA is TGTGCCAGCTCACTGGGACAGGGAACCGCCTACGAGCAGTACTTC. Residues: CASSLGQGTAYEQYF.

The chain combines TRBV25-1 with TRBJ2-5; possibly TRBD1 for D (6 bases). V was shortened by 10 bases and J by 2 bases, with 14 bases between the two germline ends. Germline assignment: CDR1 MGHDK and CDR2 SYGVNS. The CDR3 totals 13 residues. The DNA for the CDR3 is TGTGCCACCTCACGAGGGGGACAAGAGACCCAGTACTTC. The encoded protein is CATSRGGQETQYF.

The V and J genes are TRBV29-1 and TRBJ2-7; 9 bases map to TRBD1. This CDR3 is built from 14 residues. Germline trimming cut 5 bases from V and 2 bases from J; bases unmatched to any gene: 7. Germline V gene sequence: CDR1 SQVTM, CDR2 ANQGSEA. The CDR3 nucleotides are TGCAGCGTTTCCGGGACAGGGTCCCCCTACGAGCAGTACTTC. Its translation is CSVSGTGSPYEQYF.

J is TRBJ2-7 and V is TRBV30; D gene ambiguous. The CDR3 consists of 11 residues. V lost 2 bases, J lost 4 bases, and 6 bases lay in between. Germline CDR1 reads GTSNPN; CDR2 reads SVGIG (reference sequence). The CDR3 DNA follows: TGTGCCTGGAGTTACGGTTACGAGCAGTACTTC. It is translated as CAWSYGYEQYF.

V usage is TRBV4-2 and J usage is TRBJ1-4, with D tentatively TRBD1 (6 bases). Germline CDR1 reads LGHNA; CDR2 reads YNFKEQ. This CDR3 region has 17 residues. The germline V and J ends were trimmed by 4 bases and 6 bases, with 21 bases remaining between them. The CDR3, as DNA: TGTGCCAGCAGCCCCCGAAAGTTGAAGGGGGAAGATGAAAAACTGTTTTTT. This gives the protein CASSPRKLKGEDEKLFF.

The chain recombines TRBV27 with TRBJ2-1, with 15 nucleotides matching TRBD2. The CDR3 totals 13 residues. Germline trimming cut 10 bases from V and 9 bases from J; bases unmatched to any gene: 4. CDR1 is MNHEY and CDR2 is SMNVEV in the germline V gene (reference sequence). The DNA of the CDR3 is TGTGCCACTCCGGGACTAGCGGGGGGTGAGCAGTTCTTC. Protein: CATPGLAGGEQFF.

The chain joins TRBV4-1 to TRBJ2-7; D perhaps matches TRBD1 (5 bases). Trimming left V 4 bases short and J 3 bases short, with 13 bases between. Per the germline V gene, CDR1 is MGHRA and CDR2 is YSYEKL. CDR3 length equals 14 residues. The CDR3 protein is CASSPGLQDYEQYF. The CDR3 nucleotides read TGCGCCAGCAGCCCAGGTTTACAGGACTACGAGCAGTACTTC.

This sequence joins TRBV5-6 and TRBJ1-1; 10 bases align to TRBD1. From germline, CDR1 is SGHDT and CDR2 YYEEEE. This CDR3 has 17 amino acids. V shed 4 bases and J 4 bases; nucleotides not matched to a gene: 13. The CDR3 is CASSRDATGGWVTEAFF. The CDR3 nucleotides read TGTGCCAGCAGCCGGGACGCGACAGGGGGCTGGGTCACTGAAGCTTTCTTT.

The chain carries TRBV5-1 and TRBJ2-5; 7 bases align to TRBD1. The CDR3 extends over 13 amino acids. The V gene end was trimmed by 2 bases and the J gene end by 3 bases; junction bases not matched to a gene: 1. Germline lookup yields CDR1 SGHRS and CDR2 YFSETQ. This CDR3 is CASSFTGEETQYF. DNA of the CDR3: TGCGCCAGCAGCTTTACAGGGGAAGAGACCCAGTACTTC.

The chain couples TRBV28 to TRBJ2-1; D not certain. Germline V gene data show CDR1 as MDHEN and CDR2 as SYDVKM. There are 12 residues in the CDR3. Trimming left V 3 bases short and J 7 bases short, with 7 bases between. The CDR3 DNA sequence: TGTGCCAGCAGTTTGGGCGTTAATGAGCAGTTCTTC. Protein sequence: CASSLGVNEQFF.

The chain has TRBV20-1 and TRBJ1-1; D gene unclear. Deletions cut 1 base from V and 3 bases from J, with 3 bases between. Germline CDR1 and CDR2: DFQATT and SNEGSKA (reference sequence). The CDR3 length is 11 residues. The CDR3 bases are TGCAGTGCTAGAGCTGACACTGAAGCTTTCTTT. Translated: CSARADTEAFF.

Details on this clone: The same CDR3 can be traced to other DNA sequences in this sample. This rearrangement joins TRBV5-1 to TRBJ2-7; 8 nucleotides align to TRBD1. The CDR3 contains 14 residues. With 0 bases clipped from V and 5 bases from J, the junction kept 4 bases outside the gene matches. In germline, CDR1 is SGHRS, CDR2 YFSETQ. CDR3 region: CASSLAGQGNEQYF. CDR3 in DNA: TGCGCCAGCAGCTTGGCCGGACAGGGTAACGAGCAGTACTTC.

The chain combines TRBV19 with TRBJ1-1; 7 bases map to TRBD1. Germline CDR1 LNHDA, CDR2 SQIVND (reference sequence). J lost 4 bases, V lost 6 bases, and 11 bases had no gene match. This CDR3 is 15 amino acids long. CDR3 loop: CASRVRQGYGTEAFF. As DNA, the CDR3 is TGTGCCAGTAGGGTCCGACAGGGCTACGGCACTGAAGCTTTCTTT.

The rearrangement uses TRBV7-2 and TRBJ1-5; no reliable D call. This CDR3 region has 14 residues. The V gene's germline CDR1 is SGHTA and CDR2 FQGNSA. The V and J ends lost 8 bases and 3 bases respectively, with 14 bases between them. CDR3 in amino acids: CASAAADYNQPQHF. CDR3 DNA: TGTGCCAGCGCGGCGGCAGATTACAATCAGCCCCAGCATTTT.

The chain carries TRBV11-2 and TRBJ2-7; TRBD1 aligns across 11 bases. The CDR3 totals 14 residues. V was pared by 3 bases and J by 3 bases, with 1 base of the junction left unmatched. Germline lookup yields CDR1 SGHAT and CDR2 FQNNGV. The CDR3 sequence: CASSLGQGDYEQYF. CDR3 coding DNA: TGTGCCAGCAGCTTGGGACAGGGGGACTACGAGCAGTACTTC.

This chain joins TRBV6-4 and TRBJ2-3; 10 bases align to TRBD2. Germline trimming cut 6 bases from V and 2 bases from J; bases unmatched to any gene: 5. CDR1 is MRHNA, CDR2 SNTAGT, per germline. The CDR3 covers 15 residues. CDR3 region: CASSRTSGNTDTQYF. The CDR3 DNA reads TGTGCCAGCAGCCGGACTAGCGGAAACACAGATACGCAGTATTTT.

The chain recombines TRBV7-2 with TRBJ2-2; D ambiguous. The germline V and J ends were trimmed by 5 bases and 0 bases, with 13 bases remaining between them. The CDR3 spans 16 residues. Germline assignment: CDR1 SGHTA and CDR2 FQGNSA. The CDR3 nucleotides read TGTGCCAGCAGCCCCTATGAGGTCTCGAACACCGGGGAGCTGTTTTTT. Translation gives CASSPYEVSNTGELFF.

The genes are TRBV5-1 and TRBJ1-6, with unresolved D. V gave up 0 bases and J gave up 7 bases, with 14 bases separating them. Germline CDR1 reads SGHRS; CDR2 reads YFSETQ. The CDR3 runs to 16 residues. The CDR3: CASSLDQTRGNSPLHF. CDR3 sequence (DNA): TGCGCCAGCAGCTTGGATCAAACTCGGGGAAATTCACCCCTCCACTTT.

The chain combines TRBV1 with TRBJ1-5; the table's D call of TRBD1 was not tested on the DNA. TRBV1 is a listed pseudogene. There are 16 residues in the CDR3. Here the CDR3 reads CISSPQGVLGNQPQHF. In nucleotides, the CDR3 is TGCATCAGCAGCCCCCAGGGGGTTTTAGGGAATCAGCCCCAGCATTTT.

J is TRBJ1-3 and V is TRBV5-6; perhaps TRBD1 as D (5 bases). The V gene's germline CDR1 is SGHDT and CDR2 YYEEEE. The CDR3 runs to 16 residues. V was pared by 3 bases and J by 0 bases, with 13 bases between. The CDR3 bases are TGTGCCAGCAGCTGGGTGGAGGGGAGCTCTGGAAACACCATATATTTT. This translates into CASSWVEGSSGNTIYF. The variable domain in full, completed from reference TRBV5-6 and TRBJ1-3, reads DAGVTQSPTHLIKTRGQQVTLRCSPKSGHDTVSWYQQALGQGPQFIFQYYEEEERQRGNFPDRFSGHQFPNYSSELNVNALLLGDSALYLCASSWVEGSSGNTIYFGEGSWLTVV.

The chain has TRBV9 and TRBJ2-5, with TRBD1 as a possible D gene (5 bases). The CDR3 is 13 residues long. The germline V gene encodes CDR1 SGDLS and CDR2 YYNGEE. V was pared by 0 bases and J by 3 bases, with 6 bases between. The CDR3 sequence is CASSVGREETQYF. The CDR3 DNA is TGTGCCAGCAGCGTAGGCAGGGAAGAGACCCAGTACTTC.

The rearrangement links TRBV5-1 to TRBJ2-5; 9 positions agree with TRBD1. Trimming cost V 4 bases and J 3 bases; bases outside gene matches: 10. Germline CDR1 is SGHRS and CDR2 is YFSETQ. The CDR3 sequence is 16 residues long. The CDR3 DNA sequence: TGCGCCAGCAGCCCGAGGACAGGGGAGGGGGAAGAGACCCAGTACTTC. Protein product: CASSPRTGEGEETQYF.

The chain employs TRBV5-4 and TRBJ1-3, with TRBD1 matching over 7 bases. Trimming at V came to 3 bases and at J to 2 bases, leaving 2 bases not matched to a gene. CDR1 and CDR2 from the germline V gene are SGHNT and YYREEE (reference sequence). CDR3 length equals 14 residues. CDR3 nucleotides: TGTGCCAGCAGCTCAGGGGGAACTGGAAACACCATATATTTT. Protein: CASSSGGTGNTIYF.

The gene calls are TRBV29-1 and TRBJ2-1; 15 bases are shared with TRBD2. The length of the CDR3 is 18 residues. Unmatched junction bases numbered 9, after V lost 1 base and J lost 5 bases. The germline gives CDR1 SQVTM, CDR2 ANQGSEA. DNA for the CDR3: TGCAGCGTTGAAGGGACTAGCGGGAGGGTTGTCGTTGACAATGAGCAGTTCTTC. Amino acids: CSVEGTSGRVVVDNEQFF.

J is TRBJ1-3 and V is TRBV6-6; 7 bases align to TRBD1. The CDR3 is 15 residues long. With 5 bases clipped from V and 7 bases from J, the junction kept 11 bases outside the gene matches. Germline V gives CDR1 MNHNY, CDR2 SVGAGI (reference sequence). As DNA, the CDR3 is TGTGCCAGCAGTCACCTCAGGGGGATGGGGAACACCATATATTTT. Protein sequence: CASSHLRGMGNTIYF.